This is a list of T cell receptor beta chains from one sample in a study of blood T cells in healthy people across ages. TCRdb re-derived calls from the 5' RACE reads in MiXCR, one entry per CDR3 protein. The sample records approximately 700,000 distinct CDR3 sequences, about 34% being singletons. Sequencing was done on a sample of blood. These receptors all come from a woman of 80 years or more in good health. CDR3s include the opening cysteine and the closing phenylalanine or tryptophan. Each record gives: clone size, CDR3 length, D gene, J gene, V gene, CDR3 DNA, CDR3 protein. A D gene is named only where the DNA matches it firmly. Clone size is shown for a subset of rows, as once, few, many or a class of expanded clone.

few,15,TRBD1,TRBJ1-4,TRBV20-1,TGCAGTGCTTCAAGGACAGGGCGCTTCGGTGAAAAACTGTTTTTT,CSASRTGRFGEKLFF
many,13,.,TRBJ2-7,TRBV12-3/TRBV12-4,TGTGCCAGCGCACGGGGGATCCCCTACGAGCAGTACTTC,CASARGIPYEQYF
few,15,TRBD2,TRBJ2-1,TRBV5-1,TGCGCCAGCAGCTTGGCAGCGGGGGGGCGCAATGAGCAGTTCTTC,CASSLAAGGRNEQFF
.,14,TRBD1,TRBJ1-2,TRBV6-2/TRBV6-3,TGTGCCAGCAGCTTGGGGACAGGGTTATTCGGCTACACCTTC,CASSLGTGLFGYTF
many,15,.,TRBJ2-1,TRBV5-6,TGTGCCAGCAGCTTGGATCCCAACTCCTACAATGAGCAGTTCTTC,CASSLDPNSYNEQFF
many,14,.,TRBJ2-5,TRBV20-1,TGCAGTGCTAGACCTCAAGGGTACCAAGAGACCCAGTACTTC,CSARPQGYQETQYF
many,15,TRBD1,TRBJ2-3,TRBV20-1,TGCAGTGCTAGAGCCCACAGGGGCGTCCCCGATACGCAGTATTTT,CSARAHRGVPDTQYF
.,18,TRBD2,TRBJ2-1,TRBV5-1,TGCGCCAGCAGCCGACTAGCGGGGTCTACCGAGTCCTACAATGAGCAGTTCTTC,CASSRLAGSTESYNEQFF
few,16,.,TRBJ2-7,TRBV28,TGTGCCAGCAGTTCGCCCGCTGCGGGAACTAGGAACGAGCAGTACTTC,CASSSPAAGTRNEQYF
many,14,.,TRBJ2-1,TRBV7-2,TGTGCCAGCAGTTTCCGACTAGGGAGCAATGAGCAGTTCTTC,CASSFRLGSNEQFF
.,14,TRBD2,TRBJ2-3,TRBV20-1,TGCAGTGCTAGAGGCGCTAGCGGGAGAGATACGCAGTATTTT,CSARGASGRDTQYF
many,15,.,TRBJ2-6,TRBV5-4,TGTGCCAGCAGTAATTCCCGCTCTGGGGCCAACGTCCTGACTTTC,CASSNSRSGANVLTF
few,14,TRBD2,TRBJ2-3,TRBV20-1,TGCAGTGCTGCCCCTAGCGGGGCGACAGATACGCAGTATTTT,CSAAPSGATDTQYF
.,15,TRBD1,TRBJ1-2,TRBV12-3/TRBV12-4,TGTGCCAGCAGCCTAACAACAGGGGGCCGCGGAGGCTACACCTTC,CASSLTTGGRGGYTF
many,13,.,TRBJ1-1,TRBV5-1,TGCGCCAGCAGCTTAGGGATCGTCACTGAAGCTTTCTTT,CASSLGIVTEAFF